Listed below are T cell receptor beta chains from one sample, sequenced in a study of identical twins. TCRdb re-derived calls from the 5' RACE reads in MiXCR, one entry per CDR3 protein. The data hold 750,000 to 950,000 distinct CDR3 sequences, with approximately 13% observed a single time. The data were also submitted as part of a second study, on yellow fever vaccine responses in identical twins.

The specimen sequenced was PBMCs. The receptors shown here come from a woman under 30 in good health. CDR3s include the opening cysteine and the closing phenylalanine or tryptophan. The D gene is left open where the match is weak. Clone size is shown for a subset of rows, as once, few, many or a class of expanded clone.

NA	NA	TRBV7-8	TRBJ1-1	TGTGCCAGCAGCTTGACACGGATGAACACTGAAGCTTTCTTT	CASSLTRMNTEAFF
NA	TRBD1	TRBV20-1	TRBJ2-5	TGCAGTGCTAGCCCAGGGGGGACCCAGTACTTC	CSASPGGTQYF
NA	NA	TRBV9	TRBJ2-5	TGTGCCAGCAGCGTAGGGCTGCAAGAGACCCAGTACTTC	CASSVGLQETQYF
NA	NA	TRBV7-9	TRBJ1-4	TGTGCCAGCAGCCATACAGGGGAAAAACTGTTTTTT	CASSHTGEKLFF
NA	TRBD2	TRBV10-1	TRBJ2-1	TGCACCAGCAGTCCCGTTTGGACTAGCGGCTACAATGAGCAGTTCTTC	CTSSPVWTSGYNEQFF
NA	NA	TRBV27	TRBJ2-3	TGTGCCAGCAGTTTAGTACAGGGAGGGATGGGCACAGATACGCAGTATTTT	CASSLVQGGMGTDTQYF
NA	NA	TRBV27	TRBJ2-2	TGTGCCAGCAGAGCCATGGGGAGGGAGCTGTTTTTT	CASRAMGRELFF
NA	TRBD2	TRBV28	TRBJ2-3	TGTGCCAGCACCCGAGCGGGAGGGTACACAGATACGCAGTATTTT	CASTRAGGYTDTQYF
NA	TRBD1	TRBV20-1	TRBJ2-5	TGCAGTGCCCGGACAGGGCAACTTCAAGAGACCCAGTACTTC	CSARTGQLQETQYF
few	NA	TRBV12-3/TRBV12-4	TRBJ2-7	TGTGCCAGCACCCTAGGTTTCGAGCAGTACTTC	CASTLGFEQYF
NA	NA	TRBV6-2/TRBV6-3	TRBJ2-5	TGTGCCAGCAGCCCACCCCTGCAGATGGTGGAGACCCAGTACTTC	CASSPPLQMVETQYF
few	NA	TRBV6-1	TRBJ1-6	TGTGCAACCAAGAGGGCAGATAATTCACCCCTCCACTTT	CATKRADNSPLHF
NA	NA	TRBV29-1	TRBJ2-3	TGCAGCGTTGAAGGGGGGGCGCGGTACCCAGATACGCAGTATTTT	CSVEGGARYPDTQYF
NA	TRBD1	TRBV7-9	TRBJ2-3	TGTGCCAGCAGCTTCCCGGGACAGGTGAATGTCGCGCAGTATTTT	CASSFPGQVNVAQYF
few	TRBD1	TRBV12-3/TRBV12-4	TRBJ1-1	TGTGCCAGCAGAAAGGGGACAGGGGGTACGAACACTGAAGCTTTCTTT	CASRKGTGGTNTEAFF
NA	NA	TRBV12-3/TRBV12-4	TRBJ2-6	TGTGCCAGCATCGAACCGACTGGGGCCAACGTCCTGACTTTC	CASIEPTGANVLTF
few	TRBD2	TRBV20-1	TRBJ2-1	TGCAGTGCTTCTGGACTAGCGATGTACAATGAGCAGTTCTTC	CSASGLAMYNEQFF
NA	TRBD2	TRBV7-9	TRBJ2-3	TGTGCCAGCAGCCCCGAGGGACTAGCGACAGATACGCAGTATTTT	CASSPEGLATDTQYF
many	TRBD2	TRBV10-3	TRBJ2-5	TGTGCCATCAGTGGCGGGGGTCAAGAGACCCAGTACTTC	CAISGGGQETQYF
few	TRBD2	TRBV2	TRBJ2-1	TGTGCCAGCAGTGAAAATGGACTAGCCTCTCACAATGAGCAGTTCTTC	CASSENGLASHNEQFF
few	NA	TRBV12-3/TRBV12-4	TRBJ2-5	TGTGCCAGCAGTTCTGAGTTTCGGGGTCCGGAGACCCAGTACTTC	CASSSEFRGPETQYF
few	NA	TRBV19	TRBJ2-1	TGTGCCAGTAGCCCCCTCCCCTCGTCCTACAATGAGCAGTTCTTC	CASSPLPSSYNEQFF
NA	TRBD2	TRBV7-3	TRBJ2-2	TGTGCCAGCAGCTCCGGGCCCTTGCGGGGGGTTGGCGGGGAGCTGTTTTTT	CASSSGPLRGVGGELFF
few	NA	TRBV29-1	TRBJ2-5	TGCAGCGTTAACTCGGGAAGTAAAATGGAGACCCAGTACTTC	CSVNSGSKMETQYF
few	TRBD1	TRBV6-5	TRBJ2-5	TGTGCCAGCAGTTACCAAGGACAGGGTCAAGAGACCCAGTACTTC	CASSYQGQGQETQYF
many	TRBD2	TRBV4-1	TRBJ2-5	TGCGCCAGCAGCCAAGACCGGACTAGCGGGTATGGGACCCAGTACTTC	CASSQDRTSGYGTQYF
many	NA	TRBV6-1	TRBJ1-1	TGTGCCAGCAGCCTATACATTGGGACTGAAGCTTTCTTT	CASSLYIGTEAFF
NA	TRBD1	TRBV14	TRBJ2-7	TGTGCCAGCAGCCCCGGTGGGCGACAGGGGAAACCCTACGAGCAGTACTTC	CASSPGGRQGKPYEQYF
NA	TRBD1	TRBV5-1	TRBJ2-6	TGCGCCAGCAGCCAATTTTCTTTCGGGCAGGGGGTCTCTGGGGCCAACGTCCTGACTTTC	CASSQFSFGQGVSGANVLTF
many	TRBD2	TRBV7-2	TRBJ2-3	TGTGCCAGCAGCCCCCGGTCTAGCGGAAGCACAGATACGCAGTATTTT	CASSPRSSGSTDTQYF
NA	NA	TRBV7-9	TRBJ1-2	TGTGCCAGCAGCTTAGTAGAGGTGGATGGCTACACCTTC	CASSLVEVDGYTF
NA	NA	TRBV12-3/TRBV12-4	TRBJ2-1	TGTGCCAGCAGATACGGGACCGCCTTTATGGTCGAGCAGTTCTTC	CASRYGTAFMVEQFF
NA	TRBD2	TRBV5-1	TRBJ2-7	TGCGCCAGCAGCTTTTGGGGACTAGCGGAGAAAATCTACGAGCAGTACTTC	CASSFWGLAEKIYEQYF
NA	NA	TRBV4-1	TRBJ2-3	TGCGCCAGCAGCCAAGAGGAGGGAGTAACAGATACGCAGTATTTT	CASSQEEGVTDTQYF
many	TRBD1	TRBV4-1	TRBJ2-5	TGCGCCAGCAGCCACCTGCATTCCGGGGACAGTCGAGAGACCCAGTACTTC	CASSHLHSGDSRETQYF
many	NA	TRBV7-3	TRBJ2-3	TGTGCCAGCAGCTTAATACCAGGCACAGATACGCAGTATTTT	CASSLIPGTDTQYF
NA	NA	TRBV4-1	TRBJ2-1	TGCGCCAGCAGCCAAGATCGAGGGGGAAATGAGCAGTTCTTC	CASSQDRGGNEQFF
NA	NA	TRBV6-2/TRBV6-3	TRBJ1-1	TGTGCCAGCAGTTACTCGCCGGGGGTGGGGGCTATGAACACTGAAGCTTTCTTT	CASSYSPGVGAMNTEAFF
NA	TRBD1	TRBV10-2	TRBJ1-2	TGCGCCAGCAGTGAGCCGGGACAGCGTAGCTATGGCTACACCTTC	CASSEPGQRSYGYTF
few	NA	TRBV14	TRBJ1-6	TGTGCCAGCAGCATACAGGACTTTCGGAGTTCACCCCTCCACTTT	CASSIQDFRSSPLHF
NA	NA	TRBV29-1	TRBJ2-3	TGCAGCGTCTCGGCAGAGAGGGCAGTACTCACAGATACGCAGTATTTT	CSVSAERAVLTDTQYF